The 17 T cell receptor beta chains reported below all come from one sample, sequenced in a study of blood T cell repertoires in COVID-19. The table came from immunoSEQ multiplex PCR; TCRdb's copy has only in-frame clones and leaves some out. The sample holds approximately 290,000 clones; 84% are singletons and the top ten take approximately 14%. Material for sequencing was peripheral blood. These receptors all stem from a person aged 70 to 85 with COVID-19, enrolled during active disease.

The rearrangement joins TRBV27 to TRBJ2-7; tentatively, D is TRBD1 (6 bases). The CDR3 length is 13 residues. Trimming took off 6 bases at V and 3 bases at J, with 12 bases between the two ends. Germline values: CDR1 MNHEY, CDR2 SMNVEV (reference sequence). The CDR3 DNA reads TGTGCCAGCAGCCCCGCGGACAGCTACGAGCAGTACTTC. Its translation: CASSPADSYEQYF.

This clone has just a few counts. The V gene is TRBV6-1, the J gene TRBJ2-1, with 13 positions matching TRBD2. CDR3 length equals 16 residues. V trimming: 6 bases; J trimming: 7 bases; junction bases outside the gene matches: 9. The germline CDR1 and CDR2 sequences are MNHNS and SASEGT. The CDR3 coding sequence is TGTGCCAGCAGAGAACGGACTAGCGGGGGTGGGAATGAGCAGTTCTTC. Residues: CASRERTSGGGNEQFF.

V gene TRBV6-2 or TRBV6-3 combines with J gene TRBJ1-1; D not certain. The CDR3 consists of 13 residues. Germline V gene data show CDR1 as MNHEY and CDR2 as SVGEGT. The germline V and J ends were trimmed by 4 bases and 4 bases, with 10 bases remaining between them. The CDR3 reads CASSWVQSTEAFF. The CDR3 region has the DNA TGTGCCAGCAGTTGGGTACAGTCCACTGAAGCTTTCTTT.

The CDR3: CASSDMAGQGANYGYTF. CDR3 sequence (DNA): TGTGCCAGCAGTGACATGGCGGGACAGGGGGCAAACTATGGCTACACCTTC. V and J are TRBV27 and TRBJ1-2; TRBD1 matches 12 bases. CDR1 is MNHEY and CDR2 is SMNVEV in the germline V gene (reference sequence). With V trimmed by 5 bases and J by 2 bases, 9 bases remained unmatched. The CDR3 covers 17 residues.

The chain recombines TRBV6-6 with TRBJ1-4; tentative D call: TRBD1 (5 bases). CDR1 and CDR2 (germline): MNHNY, SVGAGI (reference sequence). This CDR3 contains 13 residues. Trimming pared 7 bases from V and 4 bases from J, leaving 10 bases between. The CDR3 DNA reads as TGTGCCAGCATCCGGGGGAATAATGAAAAACTGTTTTTT. Its protein is CASIRGNNEKLFF.

The V gene is TRBV18, the J gene TRBJ1-5, with TRBD1 matching 7 bases. The CDR3 loop spans 13 amino acids. V lost 5 bases to trimming and J lost 8 bases; unmatched junction nucleotides: 6. Per the germline V gene, CDR1 is KGHSH and CDR2 is LQKENI. CDR3 DNA: TGTGCCAGCTCAGCGGCAGGGGGTGAGCCCCAGCATTTT. It yields the protein CASSAAGGEPQHF.

This chain joins TRBV11-2 and TRBJ2-7; D is uncertain. The V end lost 1 base, the J end lost 4 bases, and 8 bases lay between the germline ends. CDR1 is SGHAT and CDR2 is FQNNGV in the germline V gene. CDR3 length equals 13 residues. The CDR3 loop reads CASSLVPSYEQYF. CDR3 in DNA: TGTGCCAGCAGCTTAGTCCCCAGTTACGAGCAGTACTTC.

This chain joins TRBV7-2 and TRBJ1-6, with 10 positions matching TRBD1. CDR3 size: 16 residues. Germline CDR1 and CDR2: SGHTA and FQGNSA. Germline trimming cut 5 bases from V and 3 bases from J; bases unmatched to any gene: 4. The CDR3 loop reads CASSPTGGVYNSPLHF. Written as DNA, the CDR3 is TGTGCCAGCAGCCCGACAGGGGGCGTCTATAATTCACCCCTCCACTTT.

This chain uses TRBV5-4 with TRBJ2-1; 7 nucleotides agree with TRBD1. V lost 1 base, J lost 4 bases, and 8 bases stayed unmatched. Germline assignment: CDR1 SGHNT and CDR2 YYREEE (reference sequence). This CDR3 contains 16 residues. CDR3 in amino acids: CASSLPGGQRYNEQFF. CDR3 coding DNA: TGTGCCAGCAGCTTGCCAGGGGGACAGAGATACAATGAGCAGTTCTTC.

The rearrangement uses TRBV3-1 (or the pseudogene TRBV3-2) and TRBJ1-2; unclear D gene. Trimming removed 4 bases at V and 6 bases at J, with 18 bases between. Germline assignment: CDR1 LGHDT and CDR2 YNNKEL (reference sequence). The CDR3 is made up of 15 amino acids. CDR3 in amino acids: CASSPYGEGGNGYTF. DNA for the CDR3: TGTGCCAGCAGCCCGTACGGGGAGGGAGGGAATGGCTACACCTTC.

The chain employs TRBV11-2 and TRBJ2-3, with a weak D call TRBD2 (7 bases). V was cut by 0 bases and J by 8 bases, with 12 bases left in between. Germline CDR1 reads SGHAT; CDR2 reads FQNNGV. The length of the CDR3 is 14 residues. The CDR3 DNA reads TGTGCCAGCAGCTTAGATCGCGGGGGCCGTACGCAGTATTTT. It translates to CASSLDRGGRTQYF. Combining the CDR3 with reference TRBV11-2 and TRBJ2-3 gives the whole variable domain EAGVAQSPRYKIIEKRQSVAFWCNPISGHATLYWYQQILGQGPKLLIQFQNNGVVDDSQLPKDRFSAERLKGVDSTLKIQPAKLEDSAVYLCASSLDRGGRTQYFGPGTRLTVL.

This rearrangement joins TRBV2 to TRBJ1-6; 7 bases match TRBD1. CDR3 size: 13 residues. CDR1 and CDR2 from the germline V gene are SNHLY and FYNNEI. Germline trimming cut 5 bases from V and 11 bases from J; bases unmatched to any gene: 6. CDR3: CASSPGQQTPLHF. CDR3 DNA: TGTGCCAGCAGTCCGGGACAGCAAACACCCCTCCACTTT. The entire variable domain, with the rest obtained from reference TRBV2 and TRBJ1-6, is as follows: EPEVTQTPSHQVTQMGQEVILRCVPISNHLYFYWYRQILGQKVEFLVSFYNNEISEKSEIFDDQFSVERPDGSNFTLKIRSTKLEDSAMYFCASSPGQQTPLHFGNGTRLTVT.

The chain is built from TRBV6-2 or TRBV6-3 and TRBJ1-2; D is possibly TRBD1 (6 bases). The CDR3 totals 15 residues. Trimming removed 0 bases from V and 8 bases from J, with 16 bases in between. Germline values: CDR1 MNHEY, CDR2 SVGEGT. This chain's CDR3 is CASSYSKLRGYGYTF. The DNA of the CDR3 is TGTGCCAGCAGTTACTCGAAGCTCAGGGGATACGGCTACACCTTC.

The chain uses TRBV7-9 and TRBJ1-2, with D perhaps TRBD1 (5 bases). The CDR3 runs to 13 residues. In germline, CDR1 is SEHNR, CDR2 FQNEAQ (reference sequence). V lost 8 bases and J lost 1, with 11 bases in between. The CDR3 DNA follows: TGTGCCAGCTCGGACACCCGTAACTATGGCTACACCTTC. Its protein product is CASSDTRNYGYTF. The entire variable domain, with the rest obtained from reference TRBV7-9 and TRBJ1-2, is as follows: DTGVSQNPRHKITKRGQNVTFRCDPISEHNRLYWYRQTLGQGPEFLTYFQNEAQLEKSRLLSDRFSAERPKGSFSTLEIQRTEQGDSAMYLCASSDTRNYGYTFGSGTRLTVV.

The J gene is TRBJ1-5, the V gene TRBV7-2; weak D call: TRBD1 (5 bases). From germline, CDR1 is SGHTA and CDR2 FQGNSA. The CDR3 runs 15 residues. The V and J ends lost 5 bases and 1 base respectively, with 12 bases between them. CDR3 loop: CASSPVRASNQPQHF. The CDR3, as DNA: TGTGCCAGCAGCCCGGTCAGGGCCAGCAATCAGCCCCAGCATTTT.

J is TRBJ1-1 and V is TRBV7-8; unclear D gene. V was clipped by 6 bases and J by 3 bases, with 8 bases between them. In germline, CDR1 is SGHVS, CDR2 FQNEAQ. The CDR3 consists of 12 residues. Here the CDR3 reads CASRTGDTEAFF. The CDR3 DNA follows: TGTGCCAGCAGAACGGGAGACACTGAAGCTTTCTTT.

In DNA, the CDR3 is TGTGCCAGCAAGTGGAGCGGGGGAGGGGAGACCCAGTACTTC. Residues: CASKWSGGGETQYF. The V gene is TRBV25-1, the J gene TRBJ2-5, with 8 positions matching TRBD2. The CDR3 has 14 residues. CDR1 MGHDK and CDR2 SYGVNS come from the germline V gene. Trimming at V came to 7 bases and at J to 5 bases, leaving 9 bases not matched to a gene.